The source of this T cell receptor (beta chain) is a study of STAT3 mutations in large granular lymphocyte leukemia. This clone was seen a few times. The antigen is undetermined. This CDR3 region has 14 residues. Trimming pared 0 bases from V and 5 bases from J, leaving 11 bases between. Germline CDR1 SGHRS, CDR2 YFSETQ. Study results and limitations: In T-cell large granular lymphocyte leukemia, about half of patients showed multiple immunodominant subclonotypes.

Measured with immunoSEQ multiplex PCR; TCRdb has only the in-frame clones, and not every one. The table includes 8,000 to 11,000 clones, 87% detected once. Sequencing was carried out using peripheral blood mononuclear cells. This sequence originates from a man in his 60s with T-cell large granular lymphocyte leukemia. Some clones in this sample may be carry-over from other donors' samples. This chain joins TRBV5-1 and TRBJ2-5; perhaps TRBD1 as D (6 bases). The CDR3 sequence is CASSLGGRGETQYF. The CDR3 DNA reads as TGCGCCAGCAGCTTGGGTGGCAGGGGCGAGACCCAGTACTTC.